This TCR beta chain was identified in a study of blood T cell repertoires in COVID-19 (dated by TCRdb to about 2020). Context from the whole study: Collaborator samples came from the United States, Italy and Spain and covered acute and convalescent phases of COVID-19. The prospective study material was composed of cDNA or gDNA derived from T cells, B-cell-depleted T cells, or PBMCs. Subjects who had been exposed to COVID-19, were actively infected with it, or had recovered from it provided the deeply sampled blood TCRbeta repertoires that made up the dataset. A freely available public database, intended as a resource for researchers studying the immune response to SARS-CoV-2, is where the repertoires were released. Samples were obtained from the ongoing ImmuneRACE study (first 160 participants) and from some 1,300 subjects provided by 6 global collaborators. Nearly every sample came with metadata listing a de-identified subject ID, COVID-19 status, age in years and sex. Where available, HLA class I and class II types were taken from metadata supplied by the sample provider and were not determined by assay-based typing. The paper as a whole reports these results and caveats: How much clinical and demographic metadata was included differed by source and by participant, and the metadata was provided uncurated.

In its sample, this clone was seen once. What antigen it recognizes has not been identified. Qualities for individual bases were not recorded, and no much larger clone is one base off. Collaborating institutions collected whole blood in K2EDTA tubes following their own protocols. For TCRbeta analysis, collaborator samples were shipped as frozen whole blood, as isolated PBMCs, or as DNA extracted from either sample type. TCRbeta CDR3 regions were amplified from genomic DNA by means of the immunoSEQ Assay, a bias-controlled multiplex PCR. Regarding the original processing steps: Nucleated cell counts per sample were estimated from amplification of reference gene primers within the assay. To quantify the absolute abundance of each unique TCRbeta CDR3 rearrangement, sequence reads were collapsed and filtered. For each sample, productive Simpson clonality was calculated as the square root of Simpson's diversity index over productive rearrangements. TCRdb took over this immuneACCESS table, retaining in-frame rearrangements with V and J assigned. Such tables are incomplete; in checked studies, under half of the missing clones stem from an unresolved V gene, and the remainder is unexplained. The D gene and trimming were derived from the DNA, and the V and J assignments and clone size from that table. The sample table lists around 180,000 clones, around 67% of them with a count of one. Jointly, the top ten make up under 3.5% of the sample.

The sequencing sample was made of peripheral blood. This TCR was sampled from a woman older than 75 with acute or convalescent COVID-19.

The DNA reads as follows: TGTGCCAGTAGTGACAGGTCGATCTATGGCTACACCTTC. It is translated as CASSDRSIYGYTF. The sequence is built from TRBV19 and TRBJ1-2, and the D gene may be TRBD1, 6 bases matching. At the junction V is shortened by 5 bases and J by 4 bases, with 11 bases in between. Spanning cysteine to phenylalanine, the CDR3 consists of 13 amino acids. Only the CDR3 DNA stays, 39 bases, in frame from base 1. Based on the germline V gene (reference sequence), the CDR1 and CDR2 sequences are LNHDA and SQIVND.